This T cell receptor beta chain was retrieved from a study of cytomegalovirus exposure and HLA in healthy donors (dated by TCRdb to about 2017). Some background on the complete study: According to an earlier analysis of a few hundred of the donors, about 179 million T cells yielded 117 million unique TCR beta sequences and about 280 Gb of sequence data. To study patterns of TCR occurrence, a later analysis re-analyzed previously published TCR beta repertoires from 500 to 850 donors and added high-resolution HLA genotyping. Donor age, sex, ethnicity and CMV serostatus were compiled alongside the repertoire data. A separate validation cohort of about 110 different subjects was used in addition to the roughly 670-subject first cohort. The aim of the study was to test whether cataloging public T cell receptors could identify signatures of past pathogen exposure. The number of typed donors differed by locus: 629-630 for A, B, C, DRB1 and DQB1; approximately 520 for DQA1; around 580 for DPA1; and 400 to 480 for DPB1. An earlier analysis of 587 of the donors used high-throughput TCR beta sequencing to judge whether each TCR beta V gene segment behaved as functional or pseudogenic. High-throughput TCR immunosequencing, statistical association of individual TCRs with disease status, and machine learning were combined to predict cytomegalovirus infection status. On average, around 200,000 unique TCR beta nucleotide sequences were sequenced per donor among 300 to 500 genotyped donors of the cohort, with around 19% of those sequences being non-productive. Of the 350 to 450 genotyped donors, approximately 82% fell in the genetic ancestry cluster associated with self-reported Caucasian donors. All discovery cohort repertoires had been generated on a single sequencing platform. Approximately 300 gigabases of sequencing data and around 85 million unique TCR sequences made up an early release that covered approximately 620 HLA-typed donors. Because of strong linkage in the cohort, roughly five DR-DQ haplotypes were treated as single units for association and clustering. Using immunosequencing, the study profiled T cell repertoires from approximately 700 subjects and related those repertoires to cytomegalovirus serostatus. Genome-wide SNP genotypes for about 60% of the roughly 670 donors were used in a later genetic analysis, which treated that subset as a discovery cohort. Both class I and class II loci were covered by HLA typing, at four-digit resolution. Rather than using new phenotypic data, the later analysis identified candidate immune exposures from TCR beta sequences and from how often those sequences occurred across donors.

Overall study outcomes, separate from this receptor: Some IMGT-functional V segments, including TRBV6-2 and TRBV6-3, could not be distinguished by the 87-base-pair reads and were therefore excluded. In a later analysis, HLA-associated TCR beta chains showed more clonal expansion and lower generation probabilities than non-associated chains that were equally common. Only TCR beta chains were sequenced in this cohort, and the absence of alpha or paired-chain data limited detectable features. The study listed 164 TCR beta chains as associated with cytomegalovirus. Because HLA typing was missing for some donors at each locus, association tests included only the typed subset. Correlated functional status among segregating V segments might reflect linkage disequilibrium, but an unknown experimental factor could not be ruled out. Roughly uniform sequencing depth across donors was assumed in presence/absence analyses, although this assumption may not hold. It was suggested by the authors that the approach could potentially be generalized to other disease states and immunological phenotypes. Assigning TCR associations to individual alleles was difficult when HLA alleles, especially DR and DQ, strongly co-occurred. A later analysis found that TCR association rates varied across HLA loci, with DRB1 alleles showing the most associated TCRs and HLA-C alleles the fewest. Several of the top co-occurrence clusters appeared to be linked to parvovirus B19, influenza, CMV and Epstein-Barr virus, according to a later analysis. While some public TCRs were present in many individuals, most TCR sequences turned up only very rarely across donors. A further reported finding was that TCR beta sequences accurately predicted the HLA-A and HLA-B alleles for most subjects in the first cohort. Seventeen rarely observed V segments, including chromosome 9 orphons, were excluded from the earlier analysis of some 590 of the donors because counts were too low. A later genetic analysis reported fewer N-insertions in productive TCRs among donors in an Asian-associated ancestry cluster than the roughly 700-donor mean. V-gene and J-gene trimming of TCR beta chains was associated with a missense DCLRE1C variant in a later genetic analysis, and the association was replicated in an independent cohort. According to a later analysis, most CMV-associated TCR beta chains appeared to be HLA-restricted, and the HLA associations seemed to be driven largely by CMV exposure. A later analysis associated about 17,000 TCR beta sequences with specific HLA alleles at a false discovery rate of 0.05. CMV serostatus was the only immune exposure information available for the cohort. An earlier analysis of around 540 of the donors showed that most TCR beta V segments appeared in productive rearrangements either about 87% or about 30% of the time, which broadly matched IMGT annotations. The sequencing pipeline was judged likely to have produced a cluster of highly shared sequence variants as a technical artifact. In vitro tests confirmed that three of the cytomegalovirus-associated TCR beta chains recognize cytomegalovirus antigens. Cytomegalovirus status was reported to be diagnosed by the classifier with high specificity and sensitivity in both the original and validation cohorts.

Library preparation used the immunoSEQ multiplex PCR assay. The multiplex PCR relied on a mix of 60 forward primers for TCR Vbeta segments and 13 reverse primers for TCR Jbeta segments. A multiplex PCR assay on genomic DNA amplified the CDR3 region of rearranged TCR beta genes. Amplified TCR beta libraries were sequenced as 87-base-pair reads on the Illumina HiSeq System. In the original analysis: A later analysis tallied 80 million to 95 million unique TCR beta chains across the 666 repertoires, and approximately 12 million of those chains were shared by two or more donors. Raw reads were error-corrected and collapsed into unique sequences by a nearest-neighbor algorithm in which closely related sequences were merged to remove PCR and sequencing errors. V, D and J gene segments were assigned by aligning CDR3 sequences to IMGT reference sequences. For a sequence to be retained, a match of at least six nucleotides was required to both a V gene segment and a J gene segment. A rearrangement counted as productive if the CDR3 had no stop codons and remained in frame with V and J, and every other rearrangement counted as non-productive. CDR3 was defined by IMGT convention, running from the second conserved V-encoded cysteine to the conserved J-encoded phenylalanine. The earlier analysis of more than 450 of the donors excluded sequences that lacked an unambiguous match to a single V gene segment. In an earlier analysis of about 590 of the donors, a V segment was called functional when productive rearrangements were above 56.7%, and segregating when the standard deviation between donors exceeded 5%. To diagnose cytomegalovirus status from the catalog of TCR beta chain sequences, a statistical classification framework was built. In a later analysis, V and J genes were assigned by comparing TCR nucleotide sequences against IMGT/GENE-DB human TR gene sequences. The TCRdist pipeline was used in a later analysis to assign CDR3 sequences and most-parsimonious VDJ recombination scenarios. In a later analysis, every TCR beta chain was defined by the combination of its CDR3 amino acid sequence and its V-gene family, and reads without a unique V-gene family were dropped. To address suspected cross-contamination and a sequencing artifact, a later analysis removed some 620 highly shared, low-generation-probability nucleotide sequences. In a later analysis, a clonal expansion index was calculated for each public chain from normalized within-repertoire ranks of inferred template counts. In a later analysis, generation probabilities were computed using a VDJ recombination model fitted to out-of-frame rearrangements, and the results were checked against IGoR. A later analysis scored TCR-TCR, TCR-HLA and TCR-CMV co-occurrence with hypergeometric tests, applying a repertoire-size bias correction to TCR pairs. False discovery rates were estimated in a later analysis by permuting HLA or CMV assignments 20 times. In a later analysis, co-occurring TCRs were grouped with DBSCAN, and TCRdist sequence similarity was added when clustering was performed within HLA-allele-positive subsets. For co-occurrence clustering, repertoires with fewer than 30,000 or more than 120,000 public chains were excluded, along with roughly five repertoires with anomalous nucleotide sharing. TCRdb's version of the immuneACCESS table is confined to in-frame rearrangements and falls short of the full clone set. An unresolved V gene accounts for under half of the shortfall where checked; the remainder is of unknown origin. V and J calls and clone size are those listed in that table; D and trimming were worked out from the DNA. This sample has around 200,000 clones in its table, and approximately 59% of those were observed once. The ten largest clones capture roughly 2.9% of the sample.

The cohort was made up of approximately 670 healthy bone marrow donors. At the time of sampling, all cohort members were nominally healthy, though unrecorded immune exposures were likely present. The donor was CMV seronegative and was included in the group of about 350 seronegative cohort members. Every donor gave a peripheral blood sample, and the peripheral blood mononuclear cells from that sample were used for TCR beta sequencing. Genomic DNA was extracted from the blood cell samples with the Qiagen DNeasy Blood Extraction Kit. CDR1 SGHNT and CDR2 YYREEE were looked up in the germline V gene (reference sequence). V is trimmed back by 4 bases and J by 2 bases, and the junction contains 7 bases that no gene match accounts for. The CDR3 holds 16 amino acids from the cysteine to the phenylalanine. Just the 48-base CDR3 DNA is kept, in frame starting at base 1. In regard to this clone: It has no known antigen specificity. The record has no base qualities; no much larger clone is one base away.

The source of this sequence is a middle-aged man in good health and CMV-seronegative. Material: PBMCs. The sequence links TRBV5-4 to TRBJ2-1, with 9 central nucleotides matching TRBD1. The nucleotides read TGTGCCAGCAGCCCTGTGGGACAGGGCGCCTACAATGAGCAGTTCTTC. This codes for CASSPVGQGAYNEQFF.